This entry concerns a single T cell receptor beta chain. What it binds is unknown. Trimming removed 2 bases from V and 3 bases from J; junction bases left unmatched: 5. The CDR3 is 15 residues long. This specimen comes from a study of STAT3 mutations in large granular lymphocyte leukemia. General study findings and limits: All newly emerging clones after therapy were STAT3 wild type. At least one immunodominant TCR beta clonotype appeared in every T-cell large granular lymphocyte leukemia patient.

Clones were read by immunoSEQ multiplex PCR, and TCRdb kept only the in-frame ones, dropping some. The table shows over 30,000 clones, with about 88% occurring only once. The genes are TRBV6-7 and TRBJ2-3; TRBD1 aligns across 7 bases. TRBV6-7 is assigned to the ORF class and has an uncertain function. This receptor was obtained from a human donor with T large granular lymphocyte leukemia. Some clones in this sample may be carry-over from other donors' samples. The sample comprised PBMCs. The DNA of the CDR3 is TGTGCCAGCAGTTACGAGGGACAGCCGACAGATACGCAGTATTTT. Protein sequence: CASSYEGQPTDTQYF.